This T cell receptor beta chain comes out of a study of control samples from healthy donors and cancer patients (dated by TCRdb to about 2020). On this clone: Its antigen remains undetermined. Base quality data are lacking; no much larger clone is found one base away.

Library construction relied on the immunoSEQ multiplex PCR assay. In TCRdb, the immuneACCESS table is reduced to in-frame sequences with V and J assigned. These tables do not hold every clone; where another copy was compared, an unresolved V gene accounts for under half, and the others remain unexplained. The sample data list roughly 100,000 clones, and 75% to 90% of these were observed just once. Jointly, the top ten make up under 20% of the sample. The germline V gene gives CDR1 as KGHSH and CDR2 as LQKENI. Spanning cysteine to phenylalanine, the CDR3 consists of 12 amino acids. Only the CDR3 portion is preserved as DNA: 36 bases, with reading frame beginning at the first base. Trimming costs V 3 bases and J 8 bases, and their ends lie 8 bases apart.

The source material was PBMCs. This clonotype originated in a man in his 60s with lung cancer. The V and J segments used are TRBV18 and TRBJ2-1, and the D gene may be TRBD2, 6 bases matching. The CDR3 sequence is CASSPGGDEQFF. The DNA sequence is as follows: TGTGCCAGCTCACCGGGAGGCGATGAGCAGTTCTTC.